What follows are 21 T cell receptor beta chains derived from one specimen sequenced in a study of CD8 T cells in ankylosing spondylitis. General observations from the study: A TCR beta motif of about 8 highly homologous variants seemed to mark ankylosing spondylitis blood.

TCRdb reprocessed the 5' RACE reads with MiXCR, giving one entry per CDR3 protein. The sample holds 350,000 or so distinct CDR3 sequences, 6.5% to 10% seen once. Their antigen targets remain unknown. The sequencing input was blood, either unsorted or a sorted T cell fraction (not recorded which). The origin of the receptors is a male donor with ankylosing spondylitis.

This clonotype was seen only a few times. This chain links TRBV29-1 with TRBJ2-1; a possible D gene is TRBD2 (6 bases). Germline V gene lookup returns CDR1 SQVTM and CDR2 ANQGSEA. Trimming stripped 7 bases from V and 7 bases from J, with 20 bases between. This CDR3 spans 14 amino acids. CDR3 nucleotides: TGCAGCGCAGGGCCACTAGCCCGGGTTAATGAGCAGTTCTTC. Translation gives CSAGPLARVNEQFF.

This clonotype has just a few counts. The rearrangement uses TRBV30 and TRBJ1-5; no firm D call. The V gene's germline CDR1 is GTSNPN and CDR2 SVGIG (reference sequence). The CDR3 spans 14 residues. V was shortened by 2 bases and J by 1 base, with 9 bases between the two germline ends. The CDR3 DNA is TGTGCCTGGAGTATCGGGAGGAGCAATCAGCCCCAGCATTTT. Translating it yields CAWSIGRSNQPQHF.

This sequence joins TRBV7-9 and TRBJ2-5; a possible D gene is TRBD2 (6 bases). Germline CDR1 and CDR2: SEHNR and FQNEAQ (reference sequence). Trimming removed 4 bases at V and 5 bases at J, with 17 bases between. This CDR3 is built from 15 residues. CDR3 sequence reads: CASSSTTSFRETQYF. The CDR3 DNA is TGTGCCAGCAGCTCCACGACTAGTTTTAGGGAGACCCAGTACTTC. Based on the CDR3 plus reference TRBV7-9 and TRBJ2-5, the full variable domain is DTGVSQNPRHKITKRGQNVTFRCDPISEHNRLYWYRQTLGQGPEFLTYFQNEAQLEKSRLLSDRFSAERPKGSFSTLEIQRTEQGDSAMYLCASSSTTSFRETQYFGPGTRLLVL.

The chain joins TRBV7-6 to TRBJ2-5; tentatively, D is TRBD1 (5 bases). V was clipped by 5 bases and J by 9 bases, with 16 bases between them. This CDR3 is built from 13 residues. Germline loops: CDR1 SGHVS, CDR2 FNYEAQ. The CDR3 here is CASSPASQGAQYF. In DNA, the CDR3 is TGTGCCAGCAGCCCTGCATCCCAAGGGGCCCAGTACTTC.

This clonotype was seen ten or more times. The chain has TRBV12-3 or TRBV12-4 and TRBJ2-5, with 13 positions matching TRBD2. CDR3 length: 15 amino acids. With V trimmed by 6 bases and J by 5 bases, 6 bases remained unmatched. The CDR3, as DNA: TGTGCCAGCAGGTGGACTAGCGGGAGCGTGGAGACCCAGTACTTC. Its translation: CASRWTSGSVETQYF.

This clonotype has a count of ten or more. The chain joins TRBV9 to TRBJ1-4; 9 positions match TRBD1. Unmatched junction bases numbered 1, after V lost 2 bases and J lost 5 bases. CDR1 is SGDLS, CDR2 YYNGEE, per germline. The CDR3 loop spans 14 amino acids. CDR3 nucleotide sequence: TGTGCCAGCAGCGTCGACAGGGGGAATGAAAAACTGTTTTTT. Its protein is CASSVDRGNEKLFF.

This clonotype was picked up many times. V gene TRBV10-3 combines with J gene TRBJ2-1; D may be TRBD2 (5 bases). The length of the CDR3 is 14 residues. With 4 bases removed from V and 5 bases from J, the gap between germline ends came to 12 bases. Germline V gene sequence: CDR1 ENHRY, CDR2 SYGVKD. The CDR3 DNA sequence: TGTGCCATCAGTGTAACAGCGGAAAACAATGAGCAGTTCTTC. Its translation is CAISVTAENNEQFF.

This clonotype was seen a handful of times. This rearrangement joins TRBV28 to TRBJ2-1; tentative D call: TRBD2 (5 bases). This CDR3 comprises 17 residues. V was pared by 1 base and J by 1 base, with 14 bases between. Germline V lookup: CDR1 MDHEN, CDR2 SYDVKM. CDR3 region: CASSLSTRRWSYNEQFF. CDR3 nucleotides: TGTGCCAGCAGTTTATCTACTAGGCGTTGGTCCTACAATGAGCAGTTCTTC. The full variable domain, rest sourced from reference TRBV28 and TRBJ2-1, is DVKVTQSSRYLVKRTGEKVFLECVQDMDHENMFWYRQDPGLGLRLIYFSYDVKMKEKGDIPEGYSVSREKKERFSLILESASTNQTSMYLCASSLSTRRWSYNEQFFGPGTRLTVL.

This clonotype was observed a handful of times. This sequence joins TRBV7-9 and TRBJ2-2; D possibly corresponds to TRBD2 (6 bases). The CDR3 runs 15 residues. CDR1 and CDR2 (germline): SEHNR, FQNEAQ (reference sequence). With 5 bases removed from V and 4 bases from J, the gap between germline ends came to 14 bases. This chain's CDR3 is CASSRTGTGTGELFF. For the CDR3, the DNA is TGTGCCAGCAGCCGCACCGGGACTGGCACCGGGGAGCTGTTTTTT. The full variable domain, with the rest looked up from reference TRBV7-9 and TRBJ2-2, is DTGVSQNPRHKITKRGQNVTFRCDPISEHNRLYWYRQTLGQGPEFLTYFQNEAQLEKSRLLSDRFSAERPKGSFSTLEIQRTEQGDSAMYLCASSRTGTGTGELFFGEGSRLTVL.

The table lists this clonotype with a few counts. The rearrangement joins TRBV28 to TRBJ2-7; D perhaps matches TRBD1 (6 bases). V was shortened by 8 bases and J by 5 bases, with 16 bases between the two germline ends. The CDR3 consists of 13 residues. CDR1 is MDHEN, CDR2 SYDVKM, per germline. The DNA for the CDR3 is TGTGCCAGCCTTAGACAGGACGGTGACGAGCAGTACTTC. Translation: CASLRQDGDEQYF.

This clonotype came up a few times. V is TRBV7-2 and J is TRBJ2-7, with 8 bases identical to TRBD2. The length of the CDR3 is 15 residues. Germline V CDR1 and CDR2: SGHTA, FQGNSA. V shed 5 bases and J 3 bases; nucleotides not matched to a gene: 9. The CDR3 is CASSRPAGGRYEQYF. CDR3 DNA: TGTGCCAGCAGCCGCCCGGCGGGAGGTCGCTACGAGCAGTACTTC.

This clonotype was recorded many times. This chain connects TRBV12-3 or TRBV12-4 to TRBJ2-7; 12 positions agree with TRBD2. The CDR3 is 15 residues long. V shed 7 bases, J shed 2 bases, and the junction held 6 bases outside the gene matches. CDR3 loop: CASKLAGGPTYEQYF. The CDR3 region has the DNA TGTGCCAGCAAGCTAGCGGGAGGGCCGACCTACGAGCAGTACTTC.

The chain joins TRBV7-6 to TRBJ2-7, with 9 bases lining up with TRBD1. Germline loops: CDR1 SGHVS, CDR2 FNYEAQ. The CDR3 contains 14 residues. The J segment lost 4 bases and the V segment lost 8 bases, leaving 9 bases of the junction unmatched. The CDR3 is CASGTGSGNYEQYF. The CDR3, as DNA: TGTGCCAGCGGGACAGGGTCAGGGAATTACGAGCAGTACTTC.

Here the CDR3 DNA reads TGTGCCAGCAGTTTTTCTGGACAGGGACCGGCCGGGGAGCTGTTTTTT. It yields the protein CASSFSGQGPAGELFF. The rearrangement links TRBV28 to TRBJ2-2; 8 bases fit TRBD1. Germline V gene lookup returns CDR1 MDHEN and CDR2 SYDVKM. The CDR3 has 16 residues. Trimming removed 3 bases from V and 6 bases from J; junction bases left unmatched: 9.

This chain uses TRBV7-8 with TRBJ2-1; TRBD1 agrees at 11 bases. J lost 8 bases, V lost 3 bases, and 3 bases had no gene match. CDR3 length: 14 amino acids. The germline gives CDR1 SGHVS, CDR2 FQNEAQ. As DNA, the CDR3 is TGTGCCAGCAGCTTCGGACAGGGGGCCCATGAGCAGTTCTTC. This sequence encodes CASSFGQGAHEQFF. The variable domain in full, completed from reference TRBV7-8 and TRBJ2-1, reads GAGVSQSPRYKVAKRGQDVALRCDPISGHVSLFWYQQALGQGPEFLTYFQNEAQLDKSGLPSDRFFAERPEGSVSTLKIQRTQQEDSAVYLCASSFGQGAHEQFFGPGTRLTVL.

This clonotype was detected a few times. The chain recombines TRBV20-1 with TRBJ2-1; D perhaps matches TRBD1 (6 bases). The CDR3 loop spans 14 amino acids. Per the germline V gene, CDR1 is DFQATT and CDR2 is SNEGSKA (reference sequence). Trimming left V 3 bases short and J 4 bases short, with 13 bases between. CDR3 loop: CSASAGVRYNEQFF. The DNA for the CDR3 is TGCAGTGCTAGTGCAGGGGTAAGGTACAATGAGCAGTTCTTC.

The sample holds a few counts of this clonotype. V usage is TRBV7-9 and J usage is TRBJ2-7; D is perhaps TRBD2 (5 bases). Germline CDR1 SEHNR, CDR2 FQNEAQ (reference sequence). CDR3 length: 15 amino acids. Trimming cost V 5 bases and J 5 bases, with 19 bases left between them. CDR3 loop: CASSLHVARTHEQYF. In DNA form, the CDR3 reads TGTGCCAGCAGCCTACACGTCGCCAGGACTCACGAGCAGTACTTC.

This clonotype occurred many times. The chain uses TRBV5-5 and TRBJ2-7, with D possibly TRBD2 on 5 matching bases. The CDR3 sequence is 13 residues long. V lost 0 bases and J 2 bases, leaving 6 bases between the germline ends. CDR1 and CDR2 from the germline V gene are SGHKS and YYEKEE (reference sequence). Written as DNA, the CDR3 is TGTGCCAGCAGCTTGGACGGGGCCTACGAGCAGTACTTC. Protein product: CASSLDGAYEQYF.

This clonotype was observed a few times. The gene calls are TRBV5-1 and TRBJ1-2, with 7 bases fitting TRBD1. CDR1 is SGHRS, CDR2 YFSETQ, per germline. CDR3 length equals 14 residues. With V trimmed by 6 bases and J by 2 bases, 7 bases remained unmatched. CDR3 amino acids: CASNFGTANYGYTF. CDR3 DNA: TGCGCCAGCAACTTCGGGACAGCGAACTATGGCTACACCTTC.

J is TRBJ2-7 and V is TRBV2, with a weak D call TRBD2 (6 bases). Germline values: CDR1 SNHLY, CDR2 FYNNEI. The CDR3 runs 15 residues. V lost 4 bases and J lost 5, with 18 bases in between. CDR3 nucleotide sequence: TGTGCCAGCAGTGGTGTGGGCCGCGGGGACCACGAGCAGTACTTC. Its translation: CASSGVGRGDHEQYF.

Ten or more counts support this clonotype. The chain combines TRBV3-1 with TRBJ1-2; the D is unclear. V lost 1 base to trimming and J lost 0 bases, with 9 bases between them. The CDR3 totals 15 residues. The germline V gene has CDR1 LGHDT and CDR2 YNNKEL (reference sequence). The CDR3 coding sequence is TGTGCCAGCAGCCAAGTGGATGGAGCTAACTATGGCTACACCTTC. This encodes CASSQVDGANYGYTF.